This TCR beta chain was found in a study of T-cell reconstitution after alpha-beta-depleted transplantation in children. This clonotype showed up just a few times. Molecular barcoding with unique molecular identifiers was used for the TCRbeta library. TCRdb re-analysed the PCR reads in MiXCR, keeping a single row per CDR3 protein. The sample consists of hundreds of thousands of distinct CDR3 sequences, approximately 16% of them appearing once. V was shortened by 5 bases and J by 3 bases, with 16 bases between the two germline ends. There are 15 residues in the CDR3. Germline CDR1 MNHNS, CDR2 SASEGT. The sequenced sample was PBMCs from the stem cell graft donor, obtained from the stem cell graft. The chain is built from TRBV6-1 and TRBJ1-1; weak D call: TRBD1 (5 bases). This TCR derives from a human donor who donated a stem cell graft to a child with acute myeloid leukemia. In DNA form, the CDR3 reads TGTGCCAGCAGTAATGCCGGGGGTTCGGACACTGAAGCTTTCTTT. As protein: CASSNAGGSDTEAFF.